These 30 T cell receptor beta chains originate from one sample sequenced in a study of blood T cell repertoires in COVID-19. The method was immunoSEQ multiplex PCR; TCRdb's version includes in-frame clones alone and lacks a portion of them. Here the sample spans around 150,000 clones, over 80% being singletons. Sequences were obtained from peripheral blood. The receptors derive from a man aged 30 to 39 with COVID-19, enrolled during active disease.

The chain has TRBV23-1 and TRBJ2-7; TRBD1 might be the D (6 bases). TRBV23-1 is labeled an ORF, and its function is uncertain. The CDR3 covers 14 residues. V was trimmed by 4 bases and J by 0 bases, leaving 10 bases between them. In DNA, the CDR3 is TGCGCCAGCAGTCCCCGGGACACCTCCTACGAGCAGTACTTC. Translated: CASSPRDTSYEQYF.

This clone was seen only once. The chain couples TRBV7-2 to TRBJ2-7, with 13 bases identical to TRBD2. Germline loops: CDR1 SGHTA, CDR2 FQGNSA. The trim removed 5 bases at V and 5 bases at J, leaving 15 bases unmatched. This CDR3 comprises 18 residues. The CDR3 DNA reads TGTGCCAGCAGCATTCTCCCGGGGACTAGCGGGATCAATGACGAGCAGTACTTC. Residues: CASSILPGTSGINDEQYF.

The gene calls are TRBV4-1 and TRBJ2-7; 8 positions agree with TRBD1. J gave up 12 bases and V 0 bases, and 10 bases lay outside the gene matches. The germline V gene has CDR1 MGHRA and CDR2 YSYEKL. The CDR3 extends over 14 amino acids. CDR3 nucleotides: TGCGCCAGCAGCCAAGACGACAGGGGTCGGAGGAGGTACTTC. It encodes CASSQDDRGRRRYF.

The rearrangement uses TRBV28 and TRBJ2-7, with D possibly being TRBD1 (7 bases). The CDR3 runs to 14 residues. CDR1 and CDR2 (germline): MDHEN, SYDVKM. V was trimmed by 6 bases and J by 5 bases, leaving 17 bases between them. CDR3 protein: CASRTAGGPNEQYF. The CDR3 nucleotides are TGTGCCAGCAGGACTGCAGGGGGGCCGAACGAGCAGTACTTC.

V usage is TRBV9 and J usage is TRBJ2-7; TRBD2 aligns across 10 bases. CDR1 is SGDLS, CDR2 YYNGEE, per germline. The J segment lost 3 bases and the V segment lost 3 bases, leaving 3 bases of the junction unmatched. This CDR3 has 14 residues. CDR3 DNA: TGTGCCAGCAGCGCAAGGACTAGCGGCTACGAGCAGTACTTC. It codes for CASSARTSGYEQYF.

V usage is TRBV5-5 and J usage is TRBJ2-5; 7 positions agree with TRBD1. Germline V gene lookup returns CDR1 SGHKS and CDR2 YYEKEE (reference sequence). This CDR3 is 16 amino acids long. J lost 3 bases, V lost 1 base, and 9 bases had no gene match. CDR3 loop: CASSLLPGQKKETQYF. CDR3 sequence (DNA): TGTGCCAGCAGCTTGCTCCCGGGACAGAAGAAAGAGACCCAGTACTTC.

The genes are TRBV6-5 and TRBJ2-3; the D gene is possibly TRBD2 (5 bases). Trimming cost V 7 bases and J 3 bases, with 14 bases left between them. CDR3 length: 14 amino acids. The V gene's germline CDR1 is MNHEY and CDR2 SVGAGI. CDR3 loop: CASKRELGTDTQYF. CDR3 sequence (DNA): TGTGCCAGCAAGAGGGAACTGGGTACAGATACGCAGTATTTT.

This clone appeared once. The CDR3 bases are TGTGCCAGCAGGTCGAGGCTGTTCGGCACAGATACGCAGTATTTT. It translates to CASRSRLFGTDTQYF. The rearrangement links TRBV2 to TRBJ2-3; D gene ambiguous. The CDR3 has 15 residues. From germline, CDR1 is SNHLY and CDR2 FYNNEI. The V gene lost 6 bases and the J gene lost 1 base, with 14 bases spanning the gap.

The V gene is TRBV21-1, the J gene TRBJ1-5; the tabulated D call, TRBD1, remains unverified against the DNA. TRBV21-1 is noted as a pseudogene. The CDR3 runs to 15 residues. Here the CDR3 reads CASSKNDRGNQPQHF. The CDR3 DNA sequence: TGTGCCAGCAGCAAAAATGACAGGGGCAATCAGCCCCAGCATTTT.

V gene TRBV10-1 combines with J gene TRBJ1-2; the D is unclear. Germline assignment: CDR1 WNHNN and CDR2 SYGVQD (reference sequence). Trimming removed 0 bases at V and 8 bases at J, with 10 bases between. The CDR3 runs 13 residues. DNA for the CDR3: TGCGCCAGCAGTGAGTCGAAAGGAGGCGGCTACACCTTC. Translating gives CASSESKGGGYTF.

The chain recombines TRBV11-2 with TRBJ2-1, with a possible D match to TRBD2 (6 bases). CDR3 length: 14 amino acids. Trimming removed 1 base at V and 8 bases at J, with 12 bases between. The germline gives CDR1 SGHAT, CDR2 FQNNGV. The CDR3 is CASSLGSGVHEQFF. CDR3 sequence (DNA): TGTGCCAGCAGCTTAGGATCGGGGGTCCATGAGCAGTTCTTC.

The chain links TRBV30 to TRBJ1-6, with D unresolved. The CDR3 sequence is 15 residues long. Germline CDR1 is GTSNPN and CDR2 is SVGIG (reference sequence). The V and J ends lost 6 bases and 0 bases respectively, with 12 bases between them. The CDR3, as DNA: TGTGCCTGCCCGATCGCCGGCTCCTATAATTCACCCCTCCACTTT. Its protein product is CACPIAGSYNSPLHF. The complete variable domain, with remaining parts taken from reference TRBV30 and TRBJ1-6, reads SQTIHQWPATLVQPVGSPLSLECTVEGTSNPNLYWYRQAAGRGLQLLFYSVGIGQISSEVPQNLSASRPQDRQFILSSKKLLLSDSGFYLCACPIAGSYNSPLHFGNGTRLTVT.

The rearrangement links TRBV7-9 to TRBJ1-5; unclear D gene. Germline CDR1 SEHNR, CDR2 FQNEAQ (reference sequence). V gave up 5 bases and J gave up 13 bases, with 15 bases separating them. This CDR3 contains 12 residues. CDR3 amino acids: CASSGSYPGQHF. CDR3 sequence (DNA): TGTGCCAGCAGCGGGAGTTACCCGGGACAGCATTTT.

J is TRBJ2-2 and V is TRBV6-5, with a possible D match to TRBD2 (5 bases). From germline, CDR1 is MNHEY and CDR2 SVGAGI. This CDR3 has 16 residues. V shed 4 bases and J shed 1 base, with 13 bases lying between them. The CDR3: CASSSLTRLNTGELFF. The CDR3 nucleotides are TGTGCCAGCAGTTCCCTAACTAGATTGAACACCGGGGAGCTGTTTTTT.

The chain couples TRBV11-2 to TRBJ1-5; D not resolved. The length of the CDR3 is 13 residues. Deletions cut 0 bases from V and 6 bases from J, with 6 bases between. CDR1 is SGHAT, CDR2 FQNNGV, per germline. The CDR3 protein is CASSLERGQPQHF. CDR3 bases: TGTGCCAGCAGCTTAGAACGGGGTCAGCCCCAGCATTTT.

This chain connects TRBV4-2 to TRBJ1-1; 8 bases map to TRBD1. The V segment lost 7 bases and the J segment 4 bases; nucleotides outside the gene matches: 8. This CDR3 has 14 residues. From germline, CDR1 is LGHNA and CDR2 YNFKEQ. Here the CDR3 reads CASTRRQGRTEAFF. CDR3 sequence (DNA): TGTGCCAGCACCCGAAGACAGGGGCGCACTGAAGCTTTCTTT.

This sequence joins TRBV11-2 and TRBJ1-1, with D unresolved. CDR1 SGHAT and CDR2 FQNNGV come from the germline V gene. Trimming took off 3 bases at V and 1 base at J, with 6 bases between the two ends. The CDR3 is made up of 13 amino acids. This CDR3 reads CASSFGKNTEAFF. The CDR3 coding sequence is TGTGCCAGCAGCTTCGGTAAGAACACTGAAGCTTTCTTT.

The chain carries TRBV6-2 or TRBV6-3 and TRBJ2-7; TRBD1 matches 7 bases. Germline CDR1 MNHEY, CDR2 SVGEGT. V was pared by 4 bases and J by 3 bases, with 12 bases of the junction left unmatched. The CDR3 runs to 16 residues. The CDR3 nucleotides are TGTGCCAGCAGTTTGGGCCCCGGGACAGCAGTCTACGAGCAGTACTTC. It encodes CASSLGPGTAVYEQYF.

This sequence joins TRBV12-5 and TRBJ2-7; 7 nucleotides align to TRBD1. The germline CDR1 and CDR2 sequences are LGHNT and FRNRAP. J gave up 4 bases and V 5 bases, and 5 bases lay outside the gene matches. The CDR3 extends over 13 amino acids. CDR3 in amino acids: CASGGQAPYEQYF. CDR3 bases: TGTGCTAGTGGTGGACAGGCCCCTTACGAGCAGTACTTC.

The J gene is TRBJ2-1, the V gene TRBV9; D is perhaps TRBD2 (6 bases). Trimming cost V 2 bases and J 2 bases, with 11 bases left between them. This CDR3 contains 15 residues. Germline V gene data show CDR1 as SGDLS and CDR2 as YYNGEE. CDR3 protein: CASSVRDSAYNEQFF. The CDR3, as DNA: TGTGCCAGCAGCGTCCGGGACTCCGCCTACAATGAGCAGTTCTTC.

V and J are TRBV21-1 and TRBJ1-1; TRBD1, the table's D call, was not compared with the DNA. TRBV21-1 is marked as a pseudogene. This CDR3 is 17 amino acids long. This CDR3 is CASSTRTGGGGSTEAFF. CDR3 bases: TGTGCCAGCAGCACACGGACAGGGGGCGGGGGTAGCACTGAAGCTTTCTTT.

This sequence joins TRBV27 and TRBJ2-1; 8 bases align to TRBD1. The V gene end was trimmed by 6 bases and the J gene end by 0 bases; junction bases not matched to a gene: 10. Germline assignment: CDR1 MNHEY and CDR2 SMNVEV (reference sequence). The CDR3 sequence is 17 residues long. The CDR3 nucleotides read TGTGCCAGCAGCGGACAGGGTAGGATCGGCTCCTACAATGAGCAGTTCTTC. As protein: CASSGQGRIGSYNEQFF.

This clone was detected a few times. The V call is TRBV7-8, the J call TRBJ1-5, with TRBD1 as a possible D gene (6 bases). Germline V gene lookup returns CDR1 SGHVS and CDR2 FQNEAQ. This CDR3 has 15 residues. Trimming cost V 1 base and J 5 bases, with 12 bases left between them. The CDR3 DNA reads TGTGCCAGCAGCTTAGAGGTGACAGGCCATCAGCCCCAGCATTTT. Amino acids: CASSLEVTGHQPQHF.

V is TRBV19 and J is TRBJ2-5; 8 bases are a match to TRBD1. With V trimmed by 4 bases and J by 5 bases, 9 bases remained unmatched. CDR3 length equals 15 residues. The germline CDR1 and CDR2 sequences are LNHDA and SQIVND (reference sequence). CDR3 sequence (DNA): TGTGCCAGTAGTACTTGGAGACAGGGGCTCGAGACCCAGTACTTC. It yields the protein CASSTWRQGLETQYF.

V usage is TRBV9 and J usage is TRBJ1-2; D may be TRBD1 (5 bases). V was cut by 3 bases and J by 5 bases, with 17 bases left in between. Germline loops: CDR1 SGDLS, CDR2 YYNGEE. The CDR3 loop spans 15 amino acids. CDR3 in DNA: TGTGCCAGCAGCGCCCATCATGGGGCGTCGTATGGCTACACCTTC. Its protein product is CASSAHHGASYGYTF.

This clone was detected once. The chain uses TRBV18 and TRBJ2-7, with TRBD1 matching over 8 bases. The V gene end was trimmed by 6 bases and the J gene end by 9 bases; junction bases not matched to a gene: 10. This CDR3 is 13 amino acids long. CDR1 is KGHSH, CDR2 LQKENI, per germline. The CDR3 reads CASSFDRGERQYF. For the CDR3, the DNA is TGTGCCAGCTCCTTCGACAGGGGTGAGAGGCAGTACTTC.

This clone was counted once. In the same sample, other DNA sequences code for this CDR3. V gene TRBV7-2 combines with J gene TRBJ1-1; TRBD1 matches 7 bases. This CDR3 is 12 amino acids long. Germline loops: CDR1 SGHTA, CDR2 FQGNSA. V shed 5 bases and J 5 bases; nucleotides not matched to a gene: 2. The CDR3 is CASSQGGTEAFF. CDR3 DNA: TGTGCCAGCAGCCAGGGGGGAACTGAAGCTTTCTTT.

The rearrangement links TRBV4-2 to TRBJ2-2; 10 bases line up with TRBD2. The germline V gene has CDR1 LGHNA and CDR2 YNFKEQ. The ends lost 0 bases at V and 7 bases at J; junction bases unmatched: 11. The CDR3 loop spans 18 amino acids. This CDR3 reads CASSQDGPSGSSFGELFF. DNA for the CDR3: TGTGCCAGCAGCCAAGATGGTCCTAGCGGGAGCTCTTTCGGGGAGCTGTTTTTT.

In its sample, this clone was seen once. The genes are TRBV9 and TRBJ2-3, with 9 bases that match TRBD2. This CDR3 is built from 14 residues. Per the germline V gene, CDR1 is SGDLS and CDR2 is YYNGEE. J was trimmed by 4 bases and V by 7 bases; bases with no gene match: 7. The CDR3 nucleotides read TGTGCCAGCGGCTTGGCGGGAGGGGCAGATACGCAGTATTTT. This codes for CASGLAGGADTQYF.

The DNA of the CDR3 is TGTGCCAGCAGCCCCGGAGGCCCGGGTTCACCCCTCCACTTT. It encodes CASSPGGPGSPLHF. V is TRBV5-6 and J is TRBJ1-6; D uncertain. In germline, CDR1 is SGHDT, CDR2 YYEEEE. V was pared by 4 bases and J by 9 bases, with 14 bases between. The CDR3 is 14 residues long. The variable domain in full, completed from reference TRBV5-6 and TRBJ1-6, reads DAGVTQSPTHLIKTRGQQVTLRCSPKSGHDTVSWYQQALGQGPQFIFQYYEEEERQRGNFPDRFSGHQFPNYSSELNVNALLLGDSALYLCASSPGGPGSPLHFGNGTRLTVT.